Each of the 2 T cell receptor beta chains below was sequenced from the same sample in a study of cytomegalovirus exposure and HLA in healthy donors. PCR amplification relied on 60 Vbeta primers (plus 13 Jbeta primers). Measured with immunoSEQ multiplex PCR; TCRdb has only the in-frame clones, and not every one. The sample lists about 130,000 clones, 70% to 75% occurring once. The specimen sequenced was PBMCs. These receptors were obtained from a woman between 40 and 55 years old in good health and CMV-seropositive.

The chain combines TRBV28 with TRBJ1-5; 10 bases are shared with TRBD1. V was clipped by 5 bases and J by 2 bases; unmatched bases: 6. Germline V CDR1 and CDR2: MDHEN, SYDVKM. This CDR3 has 16 residues. The CDR3 nucleotides read TGTGCCAGCAGTCCGGACAGGGGGTATGGCAATCAGCCCCAGCATTTT. Its protein product is CASSPDRGYGNQPQHF.

The chain is built from TRBV4-1 and TRBJ1-2; D is perhaps TRBD1 (5 bases). Trimming left V 0 bases short and J 7 bases short, with 15 bases between. Germline values: CDR1 MGHRA, CDR2 YSYEKL. The CDR3 runs to 15 residues. The CDR3 spells CASSQDLQGSGGYTF. The CDR3 DNA reads TGCGCCAGCAGCCAAGATTTGCAGGGATCAGGTGGCTACACCTTC.